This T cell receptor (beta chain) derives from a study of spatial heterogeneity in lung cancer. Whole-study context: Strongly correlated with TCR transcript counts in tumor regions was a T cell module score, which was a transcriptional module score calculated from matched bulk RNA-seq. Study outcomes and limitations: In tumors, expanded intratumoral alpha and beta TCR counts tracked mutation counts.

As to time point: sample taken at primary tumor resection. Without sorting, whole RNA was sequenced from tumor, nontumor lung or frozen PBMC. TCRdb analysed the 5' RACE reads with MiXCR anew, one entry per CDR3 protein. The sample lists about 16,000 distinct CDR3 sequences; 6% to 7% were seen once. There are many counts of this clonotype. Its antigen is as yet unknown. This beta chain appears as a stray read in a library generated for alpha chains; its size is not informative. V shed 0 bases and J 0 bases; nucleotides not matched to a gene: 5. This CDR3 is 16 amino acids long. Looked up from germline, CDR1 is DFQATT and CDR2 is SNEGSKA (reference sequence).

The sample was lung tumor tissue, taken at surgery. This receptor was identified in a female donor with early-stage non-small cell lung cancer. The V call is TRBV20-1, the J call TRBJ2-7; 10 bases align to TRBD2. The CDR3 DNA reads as TGCAGTGCTAGAGATCCTAGCGGGGGTGACTCCTACGAGCAGTACTTC. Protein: CSARDPSGGDSYEQYF.